Listed below are T cell receptor beta chains from one sample, sequenced in a study of T cells in Graves' hyperthyroidism and ophthalmopathy. Each CDR3 protein is one row after TCRdb ran MiXCR on the multiplex PCR reads. The repertoire holds more than 550,000 distinct CDR3 sequences, approximately 19% seen once, with approximately 16% in the top ten. The sequenced sample was blood. The receptor set was obtained from a woman aged 45-59 years with Graves' hyperthyroidism that later progressed to Graves' ophthalmopathy. CDR3s include the opening cysteine and the closing phenylalanine or tryptophan. Fields, in order: J gene, V gene, D gene, clone size, CDR3 DNA, CDR3 protein. D genes are given only for firm matches. Only some rows state a clone size, as once, few, many or a class for expanded clones.

>TRBJ2-2|TRBV20-1|NA|many
TGCAGTGCTAGCTCCAGCGCCGGGGAGCTGTTTTTT
CSASSSAGELFF
>TRBJ1-6|TRBV20-1|TRBD1|few
TGCAGTGCTCGCCAGAGGACAGGAGCCAATTCACCCCTCCACTTT
CSARQRTGANSPLHF
>TRBJ2-5|TRBV20-1|NA|few
TGCAGTGCGAGAATCCCCGGCCAAGAGACCCAGTACTTC
CSARIPGQETQYF
>TRBJ2-7|TRBV27|TRBD2|few
TGTGCCAGCAGTTTAAGAAGGGAGGGCTCCTACGAGCAGTACTTC
CASSLRREGSYEQYF
>TRBJ1-2|TRBV29-1|NA|few
TGCAGCGTCGAAGATGGGGAGGGCTTACGCTACACCTTC
CSVEDGEGLRYTF
>TRBJ1-1|TRBV20-1|NA|many
TGCAGTGCTCAAGATGACAGCCTTGAAGCTTTCTTT
CSAQDDSLEAFF
>TRBJ2-1|TRBV10-3|NA|NA
TGTGCCATCAGCGACAGTAATGAGCAGTTCTTC
CAISDSNEQFF
>TRBJ2-1|TRBV6-1|TRBD1|few
TGTGCCAGCAGTCCGACAGGGGTTGGGGACTACAATGAGCAGTTCTTC
CASSPTGVGDYNEQFF
>TRBJ1-4|TRBV20-1|NA|many
TGCAGTGCTAGAGATCCGGTGGAGAGTGAAAAACTGTTTTTT
CSARDPVESEKLFF
>TRBJ1-1|TRBV7-9|NA|many
TGTGCCAGCAGCTCCGGACTCAGCAACACTGAAGCTTTCTTT
CASSSGLSNTEAFF
>TRBJ2-7|TRBV20-1|NA|many
TGCAGTGCTAGAGACGCCTACGAGCAGTACTTC
CSARDAYEQYF
>TRBJ1-5|TRBV27|NA|few
TGTGCCAGCAGTTTCGTCGGGGGGTTGAATCAGCCCCAGCATTTT
CASSFVGGLNQPQHF
>TRBJ1-4|TRBV7-8|TRBD1|NA
TGTGCCAGCAGCTTCCTTCAAGGGGGCGGTGGGGAAAAACTGTTTTTT
CASSFLQGGGGEKLFF
>TRBJ1-5|TRBV6-1|NA|many
TGTGCCAGCAGAGGATTGGGGCCTGCTCATCAGCCCCAGCATTTT
CASRGLGPAHQPQHF
>TRBJ1-5|TRBV6-1|NA|NA
TGTGCCAGCAGTCCGAGTAAGGGGCGGCAGCCCCAGCATTTT
CASSPSKGRQPQHF
>TRBJ2-3|TRBV6-1|TRBD2|few
TGTGCCAGCGAAAGACTAGCGGGGGCTTCATGGACAGATACGCAGTATTTT
CASERLAGASWTDTQYF
>TRBJ2-2|TRBV29-1|TRBD1|NA
TGCAGCGTTGCGGGGACAGTAAACACCGGGGAGCTGTTTTTT
CSVAGTVNTGELFF
>TRBJ2-2|TRBV11-2|TRBD1|many
TGTGCCAGCAGCTTACGGGACAGGGCTTTAACCGGGGAGCTGTTTTTT
CASSLRDRALTGELFF
>TRBJ2-5|TRBV4-2|TRBD2|NA
TGTGCCAGCAGCCTACTAGCGGGGGGGCCTCGAGAGACCCAGTACTTC
CASSLLAGGPRETQYF
>TRBJ2-2|TRBV5-5|NA|few
TGTGCCAGCAGCTTACGTCGGGACACGGGTACGAACACCGGGGAGCTGTTTTTT
CASSLRRDTGTNTGELFF
>TRBJ1-1|TRBV5-1|TRBD1|NA
TGCGCCAGCAGCTCGATACAAACAGGGGGTACTGAAGCTTTCTTT
CASSSIQTGGTEAFF
>TRBJ2-2|TRBV6-1|TRBD2|few
TGTGCCAGCAGTGTTCTAGCGGGGAAAACCGGGGAGCTGTTTTTT
CASSVLAGKTGELFF
>TRBJ2-3|TRBV19|NA|NA
TGTGCCAGTAGTAACCGGACAGTGGGCGATACGCAGTATTTT
CASSNRTVGDTQYF
>TRBJ1-2|TRBV6-1|NA|NA
TGTGCCAGCAAGGATGGGGCTAAAACCCAAGGCTACACCTTC
CASKDGAKTQGYTF
>TRBJ2-7|TRBV4-2|NA|NA
TGTGCCAGCAGCCCAGACACTAACTCCTACGAGCAGTACTTC
CASSPDTNSYEQYF
>TRBJ2-1|TRBV5-1|TRBD2|many
TGCGCCAGCAGCAGGGGAACTAGCGGGGGGGGTAATGAGCAGTTCTTC
CASSRGTSGGGNEQFF
>TRBJ2-2|TRBV30|TRBD1|few
TGTGCCTGGAGTGGGGGGACAGGGAACACCGGGGAGCTGTTTTTT
CAWSGGTGNTGELFF
>TRBJ2-5|TRBV18|NA|many
TGTGCCAGCTCACCACAAGGGCTAGAGACCCAGTACTTC
CASSPQGLETQYF
>TRBJ2-7|TRBV3-1|TRBD1|NA
TGTGCCAGCAGCCGGACGGACAGGGGCTACGAGCAGTACTTC
CASSRTDRGYEQYF
>TRBJ1-2|TRBV6-6|NA|many
TGTGCCAGCAGTTACTCGACGGGGGCTTTGGGGGGGTATGGCTACACCTTC
CASSYSTGALGGYGYTF
>TRBJ2-5|TRBV24-1|NA|many
TGTGCCACCAGTGATTTTGGAGGTGTGGAGCAAGAGACCCAGTACTTC
CATSDFGGVEQETQYF
>TRBJ1-4|TRBV5-1|NA|many
TGCGCCAGCAGCTTGACGACAGGTTTCCAAAAACTGTTTTTT
CASSLTTGFQKLFF
>TRBJ2-1|TRBV24-1|NA|few
TGTGCCACCAGTGATTCGGGAGACAATGAGCAGTTCTTC
CATSDSGDNEQFF
>TRBJ2-5|TRBV18|NA|many
TGTGCCAGCTCCGGTGAAAGCCAAGAGACCCAGTACTTC
CASSGESQETQYF
>TRBJ2-3|TRBV11-2|TRBD2|many
TGTGCCAGCAGCTTAGAGGCGGGGGGAGGGGGGCCCTCAGATACGCAGTATTTT
CASSLEAGGGGPSDTQYF
>TRBJ1-1|TRBV3-1|TRBD1|few
TGTGCCAGCAGCCCCCAGGGGGGGAGAGAAGCTTTCTTT
CASSPQGGREAFF
>TRBJ2-2|TRBV11-3|NA|many
TGTGCCAGCAGCCTGAGGATATCCGGGCCCGGGGAGCTGTTTTTT
CASSLRISGPGELFF
>TRBJ1-6|TRBV3-1|TRBD1|NA
TGTGCCAGCAGCAGCCAGGGGGCAGGCGGTAATTCACCCCTCCACTTT
CASSSQGAGGNSPLHF
>TRBJ1-1|TRBV20-1|NA|few
TGCAGTGCTAGAGATCGGTTGGGGGTCCCTGAAGCTTTCTTT
CSARDRLGVPEAFF
>TRBJ2-3|TRBV3-1|NA|few
TGTGCCAGCAGCCAAGCGCCCCTGCTCGGGGCAGGCACAGATACGCAGTATTTT
CASSQAPLLGAGTDTQYF